This passage covers 9 T cell receptor beta chains from one sample sequenced in a study of cytomegalovirus exposure and HLA in healthy donors. 13 Jbeta primers and 60 Vbeta primers were used for the PCR. Clones were read by immunoSEQ multiplex PCR, and TCRdb kept only the in-frame ones, dropping some. The sample consists of about 250,000 clones, around 65% of them appearing once. The sample was PBMCs. The source is a female donor in good health and CMV-seronegative.

This clone appeared a few times. The identical CDR3 is also encoded by other nucleotide sequences in the sample. The gene calls are TRBV28 and TRBJ1-2; 7 bases are a match to TRBD1. V dropped 2 bases and J dropped 6; count of bases not matched to a gene: 6. Germline-derived CDR1 and CDR2 are MDHEN and SYDVKM. CDR3 length: 14 amino acids. CDR3 sequence: CASSLRGQGDGYTF. CDR3 bases: TGTGCCAGCAGTTTAAGGGGGCAGGGGGATGGCTACACCTTC.

This clone was observed a few times. The chain has TRBV6-5 and TRBJ1-1; D is undetermined. CDR1 and CDR2 (germline): MNHEY, SVGAGI. V shed 5 bases and J shed 1 base, with 14 bases lying between them. The CDR3 sequence is 15 residues long. The CDR3: CASSLSSQWNTEAFF. The DNA for the CDR3 is TGTGCCAGCAGTCTCTCCTCACAGTGGAACACTGAAGCTTTCTTT.

V and J are TRBV2 and TRBJ2-5; 10 bases align to TRBD2. V lost 4 bases, J lost 2 bases, and 4 bases stayed unmatched. The CDR3 is made up of 15 amino acids. CDR1 and CDR2 (germline): SNHLY, FYNNEI. CDR3 protein: CASSARTSGQETQYF. The CDR3 DNA reads TGTGCCAGCAGTGCAAGGACTAGCGGACAAGAGACCCAGTACTTC.

In this sample, this clone turned up a few times. The V and J genes are TRBV6-1 and TRBJ1-1, with D possibly TRBD1 on 5 matching bases. Germline V gene lookup returns CDR1 MNHNS and CDR2 SASEGT. CDR3 length: 13 amino acids. V lost 6 bases and J 0 bases, leaving 8 bases between the germline ends. The CDR3 DNA reads as TGTGCCAGCAGCAGACAGATGAACACTGAAGCTTTCTTT. It is translated as CASSRQMNTEAFF.

The chain recombines TRBV5-1 with TRBJ2-3; 10 bases match TRBD2. V dropped 2 bases and J dropped 4; count of bases not matched to a gene: 4. This CDR3 region has 15 residues. Germline CDR1 reads SGHRS; CDR2 reads YFSETQ. Here the CDR3 DNA reads TGCGCCAGCAGCTTACTAGCGGGAATGGCAGATACGCAGTATTTT. This gives the protein CASSLLAGMADTQYF.

The chain carries TRBV21-1 and TRBJ2-7; TRBD2 reflects the table's D call only, with no check against the DNA. TRBV21-1 corresponds to a pseudogene. The CDR3 loop spans 19 amino acids. The CDR3 is CASSKGGGNSGKVSWEQYF. CDR3 sequence (DNA): TGTGCCAGCAGCAAAGGGGGGGGAAATAGCGGGAAGGTGTCGTGGGAGCAGTACTTC.

This sequence joins TRBV30 and TRBJ2-5, with 15 positions matching TRBD2. Germline values: CDR1 GTSNPN, CDR2 SVGIG (reference sequence). V was pared by 2 bases and J by 5 bases, with 6 bases of the junction left unmatched. The CDR3 contains 16 residues. CDR3: CAWSTGTSGRWETQYF. CDR3 DNA sequence: TGTGCCTGGAGTACTGGGACTAGCGGGAGGTGGGAGACCCAGTACTTC.

Only one count was recorded for this clone. The DNA of the CDR3 is TGTGCCAGTAGTTTAGCCAGGGGTGAGACCCAGTACTTC. Encoded protein: CASSLARGETQYF. The chain is built from TRBV19 and TRBJ2-5, with D maybe TRBD1 (6 bases). The CDR3 runs to 13 residues. The V gene lost 5 bases and the J gene lost 5 bases, with 12 bases spanning the gap. Per the germline V gene, CDR1 is LNHDA and CDR2 is SQIVND (reference sequence).

The CDR3, as DNA: TGTGCCAGCAGCTCAGGGGGTATAGGATCGAACACTGAAGCTTTCTTT. Translating it yields CASSSGGIGSNTEAFF. The V gene is TRBV7-9, the J gene TRBJ1-1; 7 nucleotides align to TRBD1. CDR1 and CDR2 (germline): SEHNR, FQNEAQ (reference sequence). The CDR3 totals 16 residues. The V and J ends lost 4 bases and 1 base, in that order; junction bases with no gene match: 9. The entire variable domain, with the rest obtained from reference TRBV7-9 and TRBJ1-1, is as follows: DTGVSQNPRHKITKRGQNVTFRCDPISEHNRLYWYRQTLGQGPEFLTYFQNEAQLEKSRLLSDRFSAERPKGSFSTLEIQRTEQGDSAMYLCASSSGGIGSNTEAFFGQGTRLTVV.